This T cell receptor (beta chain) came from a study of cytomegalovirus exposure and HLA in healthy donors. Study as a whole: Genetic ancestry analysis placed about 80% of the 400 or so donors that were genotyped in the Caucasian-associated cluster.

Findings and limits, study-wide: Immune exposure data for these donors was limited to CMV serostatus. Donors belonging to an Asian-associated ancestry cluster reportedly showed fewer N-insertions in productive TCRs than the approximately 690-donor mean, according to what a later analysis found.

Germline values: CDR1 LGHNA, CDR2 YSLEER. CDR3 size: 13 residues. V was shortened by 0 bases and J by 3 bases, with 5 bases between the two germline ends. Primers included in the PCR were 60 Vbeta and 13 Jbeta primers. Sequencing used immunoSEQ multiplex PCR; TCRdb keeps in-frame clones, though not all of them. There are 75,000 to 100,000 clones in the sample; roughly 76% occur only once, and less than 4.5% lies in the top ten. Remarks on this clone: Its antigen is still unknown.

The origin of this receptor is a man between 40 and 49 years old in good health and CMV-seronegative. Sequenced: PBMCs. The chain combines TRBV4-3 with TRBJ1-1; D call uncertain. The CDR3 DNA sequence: TGCGCCAGCAGCCAAGATCTATACACTGAAGCTTTCTTT. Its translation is CASSQDLYTEAFF.